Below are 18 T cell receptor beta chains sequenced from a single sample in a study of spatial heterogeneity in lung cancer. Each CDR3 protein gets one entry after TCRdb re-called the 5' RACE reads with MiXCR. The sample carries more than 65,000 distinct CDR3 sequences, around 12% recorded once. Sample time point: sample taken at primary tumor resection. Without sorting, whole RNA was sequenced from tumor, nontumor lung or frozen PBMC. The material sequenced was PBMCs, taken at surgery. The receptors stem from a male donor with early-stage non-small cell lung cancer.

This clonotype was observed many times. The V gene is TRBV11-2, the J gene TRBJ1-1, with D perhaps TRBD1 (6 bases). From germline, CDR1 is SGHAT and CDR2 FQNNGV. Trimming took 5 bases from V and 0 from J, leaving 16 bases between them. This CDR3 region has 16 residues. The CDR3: CASSLSGTTMNTEAFF. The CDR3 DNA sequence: TGTGCCAGCAGCCTATCAGGGACAACCATGAACACTGAAGCTTTCTTT.

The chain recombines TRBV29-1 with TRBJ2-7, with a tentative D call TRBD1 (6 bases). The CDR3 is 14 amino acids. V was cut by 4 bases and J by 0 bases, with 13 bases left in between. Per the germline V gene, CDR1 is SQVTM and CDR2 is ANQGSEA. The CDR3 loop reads CSVGPSDSSYEQYF. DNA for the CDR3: TGCAGCGTTGGGCCCTCGGACAGCTCCTACGAGCAGTACTTC.

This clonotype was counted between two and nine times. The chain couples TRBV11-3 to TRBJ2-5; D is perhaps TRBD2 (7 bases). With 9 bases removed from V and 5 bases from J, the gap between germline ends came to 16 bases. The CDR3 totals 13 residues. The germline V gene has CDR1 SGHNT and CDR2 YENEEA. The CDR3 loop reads CASKRGGSETQYF. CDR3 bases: TGTGCCAGTAAGAGGGGGGGATCGGAGACCCAGTACTTC.

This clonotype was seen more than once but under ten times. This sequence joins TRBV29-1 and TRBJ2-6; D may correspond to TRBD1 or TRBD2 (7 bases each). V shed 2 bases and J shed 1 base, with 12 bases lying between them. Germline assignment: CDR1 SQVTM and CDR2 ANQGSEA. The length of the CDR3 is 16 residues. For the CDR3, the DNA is TGCAGCGTTGAAAGACAGGGACTATCTGGGGCCAACGTCCTGACTTTC. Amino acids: CSVERQGLSGANVLTF.

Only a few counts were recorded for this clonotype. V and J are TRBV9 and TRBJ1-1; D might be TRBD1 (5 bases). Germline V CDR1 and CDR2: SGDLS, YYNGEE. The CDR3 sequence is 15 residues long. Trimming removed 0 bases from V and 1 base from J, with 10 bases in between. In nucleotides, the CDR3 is TGTGCCAGCAGCGTAGGGACACCGTGGAACACTGAAGCTTTCTTT. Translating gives CASSVGTPWNTEAFF.

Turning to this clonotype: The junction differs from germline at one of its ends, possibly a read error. The CDR3: CASSLGSLKDEQYF. The CDR3 DNA reads TGCGCCAGCAGCTTGGGAAGTCTCAAAGACGAGCAGTACTTC. The chain employs TRBV5-4 and TRBJ2-7; D is uncertain. The CDR3 sequence is 14 residues long. The germline gives CDR1 SGHNT, CDR2 YYREEE (reference sequence).

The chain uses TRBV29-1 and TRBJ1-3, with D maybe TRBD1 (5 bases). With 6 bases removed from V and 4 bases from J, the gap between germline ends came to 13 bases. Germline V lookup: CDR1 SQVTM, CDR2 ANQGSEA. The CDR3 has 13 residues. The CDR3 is CSVADSTGNTIYF. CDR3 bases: TGCAGCGTCGCCGACAGCACCGGAAACACCATATATTTT.

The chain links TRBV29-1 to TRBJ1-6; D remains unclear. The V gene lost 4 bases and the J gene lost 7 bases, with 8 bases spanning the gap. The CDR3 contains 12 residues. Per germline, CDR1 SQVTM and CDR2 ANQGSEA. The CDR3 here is CSVATENSPLHF. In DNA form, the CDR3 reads TGCAGCGTTGCGACGGAAAATTCACCCCTCCACTTT.

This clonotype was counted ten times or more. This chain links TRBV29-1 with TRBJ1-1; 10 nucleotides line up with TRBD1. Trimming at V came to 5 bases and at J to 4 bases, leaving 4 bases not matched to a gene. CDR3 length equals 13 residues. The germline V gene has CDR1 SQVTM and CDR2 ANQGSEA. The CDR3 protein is CSVRTGGTTEAFF. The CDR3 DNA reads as TGCAGCGTTCGGACAGGGGGGACCACTGAAGCTTTCTTT.

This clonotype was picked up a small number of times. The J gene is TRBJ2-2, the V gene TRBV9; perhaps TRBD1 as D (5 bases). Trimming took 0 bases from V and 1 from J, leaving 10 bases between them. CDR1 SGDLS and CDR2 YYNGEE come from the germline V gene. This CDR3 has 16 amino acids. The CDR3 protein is CASSVGQRVNTGELFF. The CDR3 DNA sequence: TGTGCCAGCAGCGTAGGACAGAGAGTGAACACCGGGGAGCTGTTTTTT.

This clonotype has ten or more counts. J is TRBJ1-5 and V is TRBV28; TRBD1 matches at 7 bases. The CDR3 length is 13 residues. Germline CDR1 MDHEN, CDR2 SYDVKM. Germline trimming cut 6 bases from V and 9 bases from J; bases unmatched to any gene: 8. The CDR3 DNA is TGTGCCAGCAGCAGCGAACAGGGGCCGCCCCAGCATTTT. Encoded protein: CASSSEQGPPQHF.

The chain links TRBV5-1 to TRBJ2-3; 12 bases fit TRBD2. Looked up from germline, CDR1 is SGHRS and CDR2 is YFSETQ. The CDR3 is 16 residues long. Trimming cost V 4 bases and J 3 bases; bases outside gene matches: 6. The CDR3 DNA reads TGCGCCAGCAGCAAGACTAGCGGGAGTGAGACAGATACGCAGTATTTT. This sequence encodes CASSKTSGSETDTQYF. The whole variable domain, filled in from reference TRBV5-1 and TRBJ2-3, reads KAGVTQTPRYLIKTRGQQVTLSCSPISGHRSVSWYQQTPGQGLQFLFEYFSETQRNKGNFPGRFSGRQFSNSRSEMNVSTLELGDSALYLCASSKTSGSETDTQYFGPGTRLTVL.

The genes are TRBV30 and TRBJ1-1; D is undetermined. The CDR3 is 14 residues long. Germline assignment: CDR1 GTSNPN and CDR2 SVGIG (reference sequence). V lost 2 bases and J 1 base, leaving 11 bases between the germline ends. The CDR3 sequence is CAWSSTLGNTEAFF. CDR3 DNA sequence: TGTGCCTGGAGTTCGACATTGGGGAACACTGAAGCTTTCTTT.

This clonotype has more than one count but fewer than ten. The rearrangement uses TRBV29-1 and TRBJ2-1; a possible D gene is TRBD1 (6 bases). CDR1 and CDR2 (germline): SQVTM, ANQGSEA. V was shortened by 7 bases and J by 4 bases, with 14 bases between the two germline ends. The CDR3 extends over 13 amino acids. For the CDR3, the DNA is TGCAGCGGACGGGACACCTATTACAATGAGCAGTTCTTC. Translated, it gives CSGRDTYYNEQFF.

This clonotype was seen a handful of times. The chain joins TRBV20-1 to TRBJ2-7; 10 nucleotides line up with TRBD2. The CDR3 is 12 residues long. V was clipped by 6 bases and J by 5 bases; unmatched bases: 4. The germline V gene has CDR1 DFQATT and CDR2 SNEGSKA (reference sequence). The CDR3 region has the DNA TGCAGTGCGCTAGCGGGAGTGAACGAGCAGTACTTC. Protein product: CSALAGVNEQYF.

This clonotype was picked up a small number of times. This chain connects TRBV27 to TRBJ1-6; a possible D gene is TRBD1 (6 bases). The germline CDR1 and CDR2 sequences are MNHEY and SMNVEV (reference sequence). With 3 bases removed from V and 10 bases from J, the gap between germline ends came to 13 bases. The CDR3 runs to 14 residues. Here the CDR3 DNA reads TGTGCCAGCAGTTTGCCAGGGGATGGATCACCCCTCCACTTT. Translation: CASSLPGDGSPLHF.

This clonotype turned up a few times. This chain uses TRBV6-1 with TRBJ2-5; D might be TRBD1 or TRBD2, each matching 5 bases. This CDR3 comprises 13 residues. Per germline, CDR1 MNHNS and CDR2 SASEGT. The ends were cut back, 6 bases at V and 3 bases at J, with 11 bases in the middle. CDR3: CASRGTPEETQYF. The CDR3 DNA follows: TGTGCCAGCAGGGGGACCCCGGAAGAGACCCAGTACTTC.

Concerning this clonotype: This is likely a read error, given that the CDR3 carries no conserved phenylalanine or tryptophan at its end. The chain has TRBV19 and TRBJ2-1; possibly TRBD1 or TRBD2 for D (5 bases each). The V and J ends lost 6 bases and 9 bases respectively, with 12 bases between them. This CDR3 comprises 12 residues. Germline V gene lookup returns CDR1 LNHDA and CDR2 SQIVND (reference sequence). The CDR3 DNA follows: TGTGCCAGTAGCGGGACGGTGAGTGAGCAGTTCTTA. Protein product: CASSGTVSEQFL.